This is a list of T cell receptor beta chains from one sample in a study of cytomegalovirus exposure and HLA in healthy donors. Using immunoSEQ multiplex PCR, the repertoire was profiled, and TCRdb retains in-frame clones only, with some absent. The sample lists approximately 200,000 clones, more than 70% occurring once. Specimen: PBMCs. Receptors originate from a boy younger than 18 in good health and CMV-seronegative. Each CDR3 is given with its conserved first and last residue. Each record gives: J gene, V gene, D gene, clone size, CDR3 protein, CDR3 DNA. D genes are given only for firm matches. The size entry is marked missing in some rows and otherwise reads once, few, many or a size class.

J: TRBJ2-2; V: TRBV28; D: TRBD1; size: NA; CDR3: CASSRWTGGTGELFF; DNA: TGTGCCAGCAGTCGATGGACAGGGGGGACCGGGGAGCTGTTTTTT
J: TRBJ2-3; V: TRBV29-1; D: NA; size: once; CDR3: CSVGGRVGTDTQYF; DNA: TGCAGCGTTGGGGGCAGGGTGGGCACAGATACGCAGTATTTT
J: TRBJ1-1; V: TRBV11-2; D: NA; size: once; CDR3: CASSLEPRGEAFF; DNA: TGTGCCAGCAGCTTAGAGCCTCGGGGTGAAGCTTTCTTT
J: TRBJ2-1; V: TRBV28; D: NA; size: NA; CDR3: CASSFDSNEQFF; DNA: TGTGCCAGCAGTTTCGACTCCAATGAGCAGTTCTTC
J: TRBJ1-3; V: TRBV30; D: NA; size: NA; CDR3: CAWSVGTIGNTIYF; DNA: TGTGCCTGGAGCGTAGGGACTATTGGAAACACCATATATTTT
J: TRBJ1-5; V: TRBV19; D: NA; size: NA; CDR3: CASSIGAGVVSNQPQHF; DNA: TGTGCCAGTAGTATTGGGGCAGGGGTAGTTAGCAATCAGCCCCAGCATTTT
J: TRBJ1-2; V: TRBV6-6; D: NA; size: once; CDR3: CASHSTANYGYTF; DNA: TGTGCCAGCCATTCGACAGCAAACTATGGCTACACCTTC
J: TRBJ1-6; V: TRBV7-3; D: TRBD1; size: NA; CDR3: CASSLDRGSPLHF; DNA: TGTGCCAGCAGCTTAGACAGGGGCTCACCCCTCCACTTT
J: TRBJ1-1; V: TRBV28; D: NA; size: NA; CDR3: CASSLLFQGMNTEAFF; DNA: TGTGCCAGCAGTTTATTATTTCAGGGCATGAACACTGAAGCTTTCTTT
J: TRBJ2-1; V: TRBV2; D: TRBD1; size: few; CDR3: CASSVGQGLTEFF; DNA: TGTGCCAGCAGCGTCGGACAGGGATTGACGGAGTTCTTC
J: TRBJ2-2; V: TRBV2; D: NA; size: NA; CDR3: CASILTNTGELFF; DNA: TGTGCCAGCATTCTTACGAACACCGGGGAGCTGTTTTTT
J: TRBJ1-3; V: TRBV2; D: TRBD1; size: NA; CDR3: CASGDSLFFSGNTIYF; DNA: TGTGCCAGCGGGGACAGCCTCTTTTTCTCTGGAAACACCATATATTTT
J: TRBJ1-2; V: TRBV27; D: NA; size: NA; CDR3: CASRPRGGYGYTF; DNA: TGTGCCAGCAGGCCTCGGGGGGGCTATGGCTACACCTTC
J: TRBJ2-2; V: TRBV30; D: NA; size: NA; CDR3: CALDHGELFF; DNA: TGTGCCTTAGATCACGGGGAGCTGTTTTTT
J: TRBJ2-3; V: TRBV5-4; D: NA; size: NA; CDR3: CASSLDSVPTDTQYF; DNA: TGTGCCAGCAGCTTGGACTCCGTTCCCACAGATACGCAGTATTTT
J: TRBJ2-7; V: TRBV5-4; D: TRBD1; size: NA; CDR3: CASSWGTGEVEEYF; DNA: TGTGCCAGCAGCTGGGGGACAGGTGAAGTAGAGGAGTACTTC
J: TRBJ2-7; V: TRBV7-3; D: NA; size: NA; CDR3: CASSSTGGDEQYF; DNA: TGTGCCAGCAGCTCCACGGGGGGCGACGAGCAGTACTTC
J: TRBJ1-1; V: TRBV19; D: TRBD1; size: NA; CDR3: CASRLQGPYTEAFF; DNA: TGTGCCAGTAGGCTACAGGGGCCGTACACTGAAGCTTTCTTT
J: TRBJ1-2; V: TRBV11-2; D: NA; size: once; CDR3: CASRRTGGLYGYTF; DNA: TGTGCCAGCAGGCGGACGGGAGGCCTCTATGGCTACACCTTC
J: TRBJ1-2; V: TRBV5-6; D: NA; size: NA; CDR3: CASDSQGVITLHDGYTF; DNA: TGTGCCAGCGATTCACAGGGTGTGATCACCCTCCATGATGGCTACACCTTC
J: TRBJ2-7; V: TRBV11-2; D: NA; size: NA; CDR3: CASSSSTNYEQYF; DNA: TGTGCCAGCAGCTCCTCTACGAACTACGAGCAGTACTTC
J: TRBJ1-5; V: TRBV4-2; D: TRBD1; size: NA; CDR3: CASSPGQGYKFQHF; DNA: TGTGCCAGCAGCCCCGGACAGGGGTATAAGTTCCAGCATTTT
J: TRBJ2-5; V: TRBV7-9; D: NA; size: NA; CDR3: CASSLGRYLETQYF; DNA: TGTGCCAGCAGCTTGGGGCGATACCTGGAGACCCAGTACTTC
J: TRBJ2-1; V: TRBV5-1; D: TRBD1; size: NA; CDR3: CASSTGTGPPNEQFF; DNA: TGCGCCAGCAGCACCGGGACAGGGCCCCCCAATGAGCAGTTCTTC
J: TRBJ1-1; V: TRBV29-1; D: TRBD1; size: few; CDR3: CSVAEGAFWGNTEAFF; DNA: TGCAGCGTTGCTGAGGGGGCGTTTTGGGGGAACACTGAAGCTTTCTTT
J: TRBJ2-1; V: TRBV5-1; D: TRBD2; size: NA; CDR3: CASSLGAGRHNEQFF; DNA: TGCGCCAGCAGCTTGGGAGCGGGGAGACACAATGAGCAGTTCTTC
J: TRBJ1-3; V: TRBV4-3; D: TRBD1; size: NA; CDR3: CASRDSGSHTIYF; DNA: TGCGCCAGCCGGGACAGCGGCTCCCACACCATATATTTT
J: TRBJ2-1; V: TRBV5-1; D: TRBD2; size: NA; CDR3: CASSSGTSGYNEQFF; DNA: TGCGCCAGCAGCTCCGGGACTAGCGGTTACAATGAGCAGTTCTTC
J: TRBJ2-5; V: TRBV6-5; D: TRBD1; size: NA; CDR3: CATTPGQGTETQYF; DNA: TGTGCCACCACCCCGGGACAGGGGACGGAGACCCAGTACTTC
J: TRBJ1-2; V: TRBV5-6; D: TRBD1; size: NA; CDR3: CASSLTGGEGYTF; DNA: TGTGCCAGCAGCCTGACAGGGGGGGAAGGCTACACCTTC
J: TRBJ1-2; V: TRBV5-1; D: NA; size: NA; CDR3: CASSHPGRSYGYTF; DNA: TGCGCCAGCAGCCACCCGGGAAGAAGCTATGGCTACACCTTC
J: TRBJ2-7; V: TRBV7-9; D: NA; size: NA; CDR3: CASSLRSSGGEQYF; DNA: TGTGCCAGCAGCTTACGGTCGAGTGGCGGCGAGCAGTACTTC
J: TRBJ2-7; V: TRBV9; D: NA; size: NA; CDR3: CASSATGFDPKQYF; DNA: TGTGCCAGTAGCGCTACAGGGTTTGATCCGAAGCAGTACTTC
J: TRBJ1-6; V: TRBV13; D: NA; size: NA; CDR3: CASSLVDSPLHF; DNA: TGTGCCAGCAGCTTAGTAGATTCACCCCTCCACTTT
J: TRBJ1-2; V: TRBV29-1; D: NA; size: NA; CDR3: CSVALGLNYGYTF; DNA: TGCAGCGTTGCGCTGGGGCTCAACTATGGCTACACCTTC
J: TRBJ2-5; V: TRBV6-1; D: TRBD1; size: NA; CDR3: CASSVLDRGGSETQYF; DNA: TGTGCCAGCAGTGTCCTAGACAGGGGAGGCTCAGAGACCCAGTACTTC
J: TRBJ1-2; V: TRBV2; D: NA; size: NA; CDR3: CASSERQSLNNGYTF; DNA: TGTGCCAGCAGTGAGAGGCAGTCATTAAACAATGGCTACACCTTC
J: TRBJ1-4; V: TRBV5-1; D: NA; size: NA; CDR3: CASSLGATNEKLFF; DNA: TGCGCCAGCAGCTTGGGGGCGACTAATGAAAAACTGTTTTTT
J: TRBJ1-5; V: TRBV18; D: NA; size: NA; CDR3: CASSLQGPNQPQHF; DNA: TGTGCCAGCTCACTTCAGGGGCCCAATCAGCCCCAGCATTTT
J: TRBJ2-3; V: TRBV7-2; D: TRBD2; size: NA; CDR3: CASSPGLAGGSDTQYF; DNA: TGTGCCAGCAGCCCAGGACTAGCGGGAGGTTCTGATACGCAGTATTTT
J: TRBJ2-3; V: TRBV11-2; D: NA; size: NA; CDR3: CASSLGRGAGDTQYF; DNA: TGTGCCAGCAGCCTGGGACGCGGGGCGGGAGATACGCAGTATTTT
J: TRBJ2-5; V: TRBV5-1; D: TRBD2; size: NA; CDR3: CASSLTLTSGVQETQYF; DNA: TGCGCCAGCAGCTTGACGCTGACTAGCGGGGTGCAAGAGACCCAGTACTTC
J: TRBJ1-6; V: TRBV4-1; D: NA; size: NA; CDR3: CASSQERGSYNSPLHF; DNA: TGCGCCAGCAGCCAAGAGCGGGGCTCCTATAATTCACCCCTCCACTTT
J: TRBJ2-1; V: TRBV4-2; D: TRBD2; size: NA; CDR3: CASSQEGSLAGNNEQFF; DNA: TGTGCCAGCAGCCAAGAAGGTAGTCTAGCGGGGAACAATGAGCAGTTCTTC
J: TRBJ1-2; V: TRBV5-1; D: TRBD1; size: NA; CDR3: CASSLRQGPGYTF; DNA: TGCGCCAGCAGCCTTCGACAGGGGCCCGGCTACACCTTC
J: TRBJ2-7; V: TRBV15; D: TRBD1; size: NA; CDR3: CATSREGQLSEQYF; DNA: TGTGCCACCAGCAGAGAGGGACAGTTGTCCGAGCAGTACTTC
J: TRBJ2-2; V: TRBV7-9; D: TRBD1; size: NA; CDR3: CASSSMGQRSSGELFF; DNA: TGTGCCAGCAGTTCCATGGGACAGAGATCTTCGGGGGAGCTGTTTTTT
J: TRBJ2-7; V: TRBV6-5; D: TRBD1; size: NA; CDR3: CASSYDGDRVYEQYF; DNA: TGTGCCAGCAGTTACGATGGGGACAGGGTTTACGAGCAGTACTTC
J: TRBJ1-6; V: TRBV27; D: NA; size: NA; CDR3: CASSFRQTNSPLHF; DNA: TGTGCCAGCAGTTTTCGACAGACTAATTCACCCCTCCACTTT
J: TRBJ2-3; V: TRBV18; D: TRBD1; size: NA; CDR3: CASSRTPGQGRDTQYF; DNA: TGTGCCAGCTCTCGAACTCCGGGACAGGGTCGAGATACGCAGTATTTT
J: TRBJ2-5; V: TRBV11-2; D: TRBD1; size: NA; CDR3: CASSLRRDRGWKTQYF; DNA: TGTGCCAGCAGCTTACGCCGGGACAGGGGGTGGAAGACCCAGTACTTC
J: TRBJ2-5; V: TRBV7-8; D: NA; size: NA; CDR3: CASSTGTEALQETQYF; DNA: TGTGCCAGCAGCACAGGTACAGAAGCTCTCCAAGAGACCCAGTACTTC
J: TRBJ2-7; V: TRBV7-9; D: NA; size: NA; CDR3: CASSLVESGRSEQYF; DNA: TGTGCCAGCAGCTTAGTCGAGAGCGGCAGATCCGAGCAGTACTTC